This TCR beta chain was recorded in a study of blood T cell repertoires in COVID-19. The overall study: The study drew acute and convalescent COVID-19 samples from the United States, Italy and Spain. PBMCs, B-cell-depleted T cells, or T cells were the source of the cDNA or gDNA that made up the material.

Germline V gene data show CDR1 as SGHVS and CDR2 as FQNEAQ. The CDR3 spans 13 residues. V lost 11 bases, J lost 1 base, and 14 bases lay in between. Recruits, aged roughly 18 to 90 years, lived in about two dozen US areas. Donors in Cohort 3 who had recovered were those with two negative PCRs, healthcare professional clearance, or resolution of their symptoms. The assay was immunoSEQ multiplex PCR, and TCRdb's table has in-frame clones only and misses some. The profile shows under 300,000 clones, approximately 84% of them singletons. The chain is built from TRBV7-8 and TRBJ1-1; a possible D gene is TRBD1 (6 bases). The sample consisted of PBMCs or T cells enriched from blood (not recorded which). This TCR was recovered from a man aged 40-55 years who had recovered from COVID-19. CDR3 sequence reads: CAGGGGPNTEAFF. DNA of the CDR3: TGTGCCGGGGGGGGCGGCCCGAACACTGAAGCTTTCTTT. Full variable domain (outside the CDR3, taken from reference TRBV7-8 and TRBJ1-1): GAGVSQSPRYKVAKRGQDVALRCDPISGHVSLFWYQQALGQGPEFLTYFQNEAQLDKSGLPSDRFFAERPEGSVSTLKIQRTQQEDSAVYLCAGGGGPNTEAFFGQGTRLTVV.